A single TCR beta chain is shown here with its context. The antigen is unknown. No conserved phenylalanine or tryptophan ends this CDR3, so it is likely a read error. There are 14 residues in the CDR3. From germline, CDR1 is MNHEY and CDR2 SVGAGI. A primer matching the constant region was used to make TCR beta cDNA from around 460 ng of total RNA. Three nested multiplex PCR rounds of slightly modified ARM-PCR generated TCR beta libraries. The opening two PCR rounds, approximately 10 cycles each, paired TRBV1-TRBV30 forward primers with a C-beta reverse primer. TCRdb passed the multiplex PCR reads through MiXCR, listing each CDR3 protein once. The repertoire holds about 180,000 distinct CDR3 sequences, with 50% to 75% as singletons. This entry is derived from a study of tumor-infiltrating lymphocytes in primary liver carcinoma. General observations from the study: The samples were not sorted (they were bulk), so CD4+ and CD8+ repertoires were not compared. Relative to blood, tumors carried a significantly larger fraction of the repertoire in their top 250 clones (p = 0.039).

The blood RNA (from unsorted whole blood) was obtained, and germline DNA was also extracted. This sequence joins TRBV6-5 and TRBJ1-6; D ambiguous. The specimen was peripheral blood. The receptor comes from a man aged 35-49 years with primary liver carcinoma and hepatitis B virus infection. The CDR3 nucleotides are TGTGCCAGCACGACGAACCACTATAGTTCACCCCTCCACATT. Translated, it gives CASTTNHYSSPLHI.